This T cell receptor (beta chain) is from a study of shared clonotypes between healthy human individuals. The method was immunoSEQ multiplex PCR; TCRdb's version includes in-frame clones alone and lacks a portion of them. The sample lists 2.3 million or so clones; over 85% were seen once. This clone came up once. The V end lost 3 bases, the J end lost 1 base, and 9 bases lay between the germline ends. CDR1 is MDHEN, CDR2 SYDVKM, per germline. The CDR3 runs to 14 residues. The chain recombines TRBV28 with TRBJ1-1; D is unclear. Sequenced material: naive CD4+ T cells from PBMCs. As for subset: CD45RA+ positively selected. This TCR derives from a man aged 18 to 35 in good health. Some clones in this sample may be carry-over from other donors' samples. Here the CDR3 DNA reads TGTGCCAGCAGTTTTGGAGGTACGAACACTGAAGCTTTCTTT. Protein product: CASSFGGTNTEAFF.